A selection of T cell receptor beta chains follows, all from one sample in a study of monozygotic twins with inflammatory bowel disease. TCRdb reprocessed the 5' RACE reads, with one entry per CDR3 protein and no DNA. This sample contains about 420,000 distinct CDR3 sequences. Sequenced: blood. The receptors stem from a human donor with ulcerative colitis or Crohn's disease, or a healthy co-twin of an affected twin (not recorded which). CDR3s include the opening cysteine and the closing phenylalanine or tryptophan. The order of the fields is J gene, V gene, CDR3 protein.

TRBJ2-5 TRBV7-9 CASSSTGSGTQYF
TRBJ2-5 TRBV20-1 CSARGGSRRSQETQYF
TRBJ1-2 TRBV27 CASGGLGVKTGHYGYTF
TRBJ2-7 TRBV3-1 CASSPGMESYEQYF
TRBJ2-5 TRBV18 CASSPQRTGQETQYF
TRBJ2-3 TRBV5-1 CASSLGSSTDTQYF
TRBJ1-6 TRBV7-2 CASSGAGLGFGSPLHF
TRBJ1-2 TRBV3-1 CASSRQSENGYTF
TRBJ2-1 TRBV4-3 CASSQPGLIYNEQFF
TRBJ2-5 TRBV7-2 CASSLRWGETQYF
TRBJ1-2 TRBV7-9 CASSTHTGTGNLYGYTF
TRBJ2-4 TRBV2 CASSETGGRNIQYF
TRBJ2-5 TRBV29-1 CSVQVGRRETQYF
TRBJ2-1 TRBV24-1 CATSDGTSGRAGNEQFF
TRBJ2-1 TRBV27 CASRTAGAGNEQFF
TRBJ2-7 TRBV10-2 CASRLAGNYDEQYF
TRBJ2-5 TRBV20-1 CSARAPRGAGTSGTQYF
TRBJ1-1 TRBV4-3 CASSQVKGSEAFF
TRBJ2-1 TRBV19 CASNGGDTGEQFF
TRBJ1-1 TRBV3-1 CASSEVLNTEVFF
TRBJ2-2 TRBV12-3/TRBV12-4 CASSLLAGGRKLNTGELFF
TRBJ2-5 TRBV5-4 CVSSLIGRETQYF
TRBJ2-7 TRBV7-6 CASTNPGQGRYEQYF
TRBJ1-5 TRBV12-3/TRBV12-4 CASSLLPTGNNQPQHF
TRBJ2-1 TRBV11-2 CASRLPGTSVNEQFF
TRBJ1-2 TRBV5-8 CASSFGQVHYGYTF
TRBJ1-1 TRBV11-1 CASSSTSYGRGRGTEAFF
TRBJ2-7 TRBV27 CASSSPSTGGRDEQYF
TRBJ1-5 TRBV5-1 CASRPGEAESQPQHF